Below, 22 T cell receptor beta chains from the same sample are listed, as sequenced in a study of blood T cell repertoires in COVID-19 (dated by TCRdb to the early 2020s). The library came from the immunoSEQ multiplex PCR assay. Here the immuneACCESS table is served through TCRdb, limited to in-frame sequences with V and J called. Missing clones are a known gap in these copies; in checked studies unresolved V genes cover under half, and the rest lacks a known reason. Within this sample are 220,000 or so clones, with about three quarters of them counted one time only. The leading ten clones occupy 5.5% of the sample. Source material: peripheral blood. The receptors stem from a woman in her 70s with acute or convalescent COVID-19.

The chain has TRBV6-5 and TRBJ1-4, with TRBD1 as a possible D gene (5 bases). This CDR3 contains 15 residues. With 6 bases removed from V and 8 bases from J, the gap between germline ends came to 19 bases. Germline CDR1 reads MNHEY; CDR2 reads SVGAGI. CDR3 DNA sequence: TGTGCCAGCAGCCCAGGGTCCTCCGCGGGGGAAAAACTGTTTTTT. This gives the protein CASSPGSSAGEKLFF.

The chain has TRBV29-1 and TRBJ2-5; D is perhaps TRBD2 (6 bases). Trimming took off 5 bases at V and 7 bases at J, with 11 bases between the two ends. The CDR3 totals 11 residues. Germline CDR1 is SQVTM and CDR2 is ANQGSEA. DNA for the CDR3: TGCAGCGTTAGACGGGAGTTGACCCAGTACTTC. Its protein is CSVRRELTQYF. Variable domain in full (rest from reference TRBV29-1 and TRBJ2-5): SAVISQKPSRDICQRGTSLTIQCQVDSQVTMMFWYRQQPGQSLTLIATANQGSEATYESGFVIDKFPISRPNLTFSTLTVSNMSPEDSSIYLCSVRRELTQYFGPGTRLLVL.

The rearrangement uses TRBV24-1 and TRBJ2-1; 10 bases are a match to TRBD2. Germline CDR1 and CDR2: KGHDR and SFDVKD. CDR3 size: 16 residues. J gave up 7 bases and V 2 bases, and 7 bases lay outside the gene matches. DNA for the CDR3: TGTGCCACCAGTGATTGGACTAGCGGAGGCAGTAATGAGCAGTTCTTC. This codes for CATSDWTSGGSNEQFF.

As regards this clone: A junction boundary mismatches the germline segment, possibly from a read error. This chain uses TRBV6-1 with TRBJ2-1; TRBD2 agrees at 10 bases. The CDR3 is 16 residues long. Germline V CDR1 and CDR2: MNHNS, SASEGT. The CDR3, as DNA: TGTGCCAGCAGCGAAGCGGGAGGGTCTTCCTACAATGAGCAGTTCTTC. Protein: CASSEAGGSSYNEQFF.

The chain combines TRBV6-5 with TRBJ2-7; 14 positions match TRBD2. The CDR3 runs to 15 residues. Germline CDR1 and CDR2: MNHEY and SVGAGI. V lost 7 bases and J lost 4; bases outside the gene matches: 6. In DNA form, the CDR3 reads TGTGCCAGCATGCCGGGGACTAGCGGGAGATACGAGCAGTACTTC. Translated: CASMPGTSGRYEQYF.

CDR3 sequence: CARRGASGELFF. CDR3 bases: TGTGCCCGCCGGGGGGCGAGCGGGGAGCTGTTTTTT. The chain couples TRBV7-9 to TRBJ2-2, with D perhaps TRBD2 (7 bases). CDR1 is SEHNR, CDR2 FQNEAQ, per germline (reference sequence). There are 12 residues in the CDR3. Trimming took 11 bases from V and 7 from J, leaving 14 bases between them.

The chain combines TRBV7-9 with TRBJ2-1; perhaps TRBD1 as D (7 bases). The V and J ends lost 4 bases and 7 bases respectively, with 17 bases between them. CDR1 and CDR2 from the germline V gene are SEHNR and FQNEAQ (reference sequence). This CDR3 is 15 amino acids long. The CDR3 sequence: CASSSWRGRENEQFF. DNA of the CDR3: TGTGCCAGCAGCTCCTGGAGGGGGCGTGAGAATGAGCAGTTCTTC.

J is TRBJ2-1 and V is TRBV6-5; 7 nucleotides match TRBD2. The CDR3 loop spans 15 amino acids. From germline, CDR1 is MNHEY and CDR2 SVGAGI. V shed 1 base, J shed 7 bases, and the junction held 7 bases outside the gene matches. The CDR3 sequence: CASSYYGGSMNEQFF. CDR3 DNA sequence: TGTGCCAGCAGTTACTACGGCGGGAGTATGAATGAGCAGTTCTTC.

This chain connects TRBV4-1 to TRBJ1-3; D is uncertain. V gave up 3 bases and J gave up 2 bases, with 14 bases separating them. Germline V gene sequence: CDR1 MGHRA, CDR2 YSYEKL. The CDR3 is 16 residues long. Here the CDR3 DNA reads TGCGCCAGCAGCCAGGAGCGGGAGTTGGCTGGAAACACCATATATTTT. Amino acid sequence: CASSQERELAGNTIYF.

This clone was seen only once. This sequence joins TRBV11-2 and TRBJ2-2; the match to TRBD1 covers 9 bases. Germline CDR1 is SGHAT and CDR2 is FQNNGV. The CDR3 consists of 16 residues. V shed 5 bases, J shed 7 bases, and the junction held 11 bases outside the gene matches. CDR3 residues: CASSVSGTGFGGELFF. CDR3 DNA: TGTGCCAGCAGCGTGTCCGGGACAGGGTTTGGCGGGGAGCTGTTTTTT.

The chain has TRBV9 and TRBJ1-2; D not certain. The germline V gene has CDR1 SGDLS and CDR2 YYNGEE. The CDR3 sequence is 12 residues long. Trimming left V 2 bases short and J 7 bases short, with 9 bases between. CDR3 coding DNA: TGTGCCAGCAGCGTGGAGGGCGGTGGCTACACCTTC. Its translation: CASSVEGGGYTF.

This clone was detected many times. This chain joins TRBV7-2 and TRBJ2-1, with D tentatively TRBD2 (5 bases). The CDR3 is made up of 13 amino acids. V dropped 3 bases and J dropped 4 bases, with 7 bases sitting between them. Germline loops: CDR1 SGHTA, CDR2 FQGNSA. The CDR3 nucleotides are TGTGCCAGCAGCTTCGGGATTTACAATGAGCAGTTCTTC. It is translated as CASSFGIYNEQFF.

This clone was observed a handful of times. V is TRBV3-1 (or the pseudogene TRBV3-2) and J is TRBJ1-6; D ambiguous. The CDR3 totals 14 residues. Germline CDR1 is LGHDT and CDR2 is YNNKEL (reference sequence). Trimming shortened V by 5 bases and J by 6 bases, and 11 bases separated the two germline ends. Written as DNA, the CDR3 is TGTGCCAGCAGCGCTAGGGAGGGTAATTCACCCCTCCACTTT. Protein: CASSAREGNSPLHF.

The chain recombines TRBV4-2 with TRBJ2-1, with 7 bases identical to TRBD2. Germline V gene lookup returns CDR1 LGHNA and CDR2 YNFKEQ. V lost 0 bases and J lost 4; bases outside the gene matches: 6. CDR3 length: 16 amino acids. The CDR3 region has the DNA TGTGCCAGCAGCCAAGATGGTTCTAGCGGATACAATGAGCAGTTCTTC. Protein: CASSQDGSSGYNEQFF.

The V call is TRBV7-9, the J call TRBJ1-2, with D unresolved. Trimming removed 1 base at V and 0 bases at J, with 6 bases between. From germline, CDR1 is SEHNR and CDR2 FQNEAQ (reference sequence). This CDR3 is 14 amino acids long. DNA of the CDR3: TGTGCCAGCAGCTTAGGGAGAGCTAACTATGGCTACACCTTC. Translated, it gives CASSLGRANYGYTF. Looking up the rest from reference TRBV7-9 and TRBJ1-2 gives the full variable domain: DTGVSQNPRHKITKRGQNVTFRCDPISEHNRLYWYRQTLGQGPEFLTYFQNEAQLEKSRLLSDRFSAERPKGSFSTLEIQRTEQGDSAMYLCASSLGRANYGYTFGSGTRLTVV.

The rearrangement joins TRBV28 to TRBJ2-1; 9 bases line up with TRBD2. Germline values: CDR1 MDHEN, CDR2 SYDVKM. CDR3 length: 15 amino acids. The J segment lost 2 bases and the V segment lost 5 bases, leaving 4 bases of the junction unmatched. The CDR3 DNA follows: TGTGCCAGCAGTCCTAGCGGGGACACCTACAATGAGCAGTTCTTC. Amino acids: CASSPSGDTYNEQFF.

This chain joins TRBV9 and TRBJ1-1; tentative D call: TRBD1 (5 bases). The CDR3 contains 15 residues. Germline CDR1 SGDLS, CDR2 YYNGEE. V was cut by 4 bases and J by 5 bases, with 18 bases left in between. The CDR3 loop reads CASSPVFWGGTEAFF. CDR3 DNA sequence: TGTGCCAGCAGCCCCGTTTTCTGGGGGGGGACTGAAGCTTTCTTT.

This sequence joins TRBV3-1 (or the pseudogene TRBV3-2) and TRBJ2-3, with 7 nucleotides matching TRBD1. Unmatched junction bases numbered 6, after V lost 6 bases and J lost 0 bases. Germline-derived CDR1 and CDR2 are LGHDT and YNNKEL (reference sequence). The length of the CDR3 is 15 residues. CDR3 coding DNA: TGTGCCAGCAGACGACAGGGTACTAGCACAGATACGCAGTATTTT. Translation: CASRRQGTSTDTQYF.

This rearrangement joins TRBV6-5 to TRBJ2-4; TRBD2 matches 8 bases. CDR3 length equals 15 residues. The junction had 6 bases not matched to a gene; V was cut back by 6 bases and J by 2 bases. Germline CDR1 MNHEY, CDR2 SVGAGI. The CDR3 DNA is TGTGCCAGCAGCGCAGCGGGAGAATCCAAAAACATTCAGTACTTC. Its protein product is CASSAAGESKNIQYF.

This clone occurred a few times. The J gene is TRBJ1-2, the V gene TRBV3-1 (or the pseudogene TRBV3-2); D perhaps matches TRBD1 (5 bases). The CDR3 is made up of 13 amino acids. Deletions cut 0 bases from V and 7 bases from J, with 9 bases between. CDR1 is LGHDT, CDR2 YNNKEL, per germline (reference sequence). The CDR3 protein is CASSQEVQGGYTF. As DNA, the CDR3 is TGTGCCAGCAGCCAAGAAGTTCAGGGTGGCTACACCTTC.

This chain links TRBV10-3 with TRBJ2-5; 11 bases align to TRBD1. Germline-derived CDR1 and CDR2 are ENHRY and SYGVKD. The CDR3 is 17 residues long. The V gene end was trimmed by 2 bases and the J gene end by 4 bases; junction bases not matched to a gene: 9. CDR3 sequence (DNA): TGTGCCATCAGTGAGCGGGGGACAGGGGGATTTGGAGAGACCCAGTACTTC. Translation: CAISERGTGGFGETQYF.

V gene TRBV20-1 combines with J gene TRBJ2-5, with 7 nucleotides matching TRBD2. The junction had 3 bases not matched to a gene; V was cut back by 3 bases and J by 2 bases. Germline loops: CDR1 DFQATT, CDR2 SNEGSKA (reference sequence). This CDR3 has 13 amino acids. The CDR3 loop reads CSASLGGQETQYF. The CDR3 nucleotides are TGCAGTGCTAGTCTCGGGGGGCAAGAGACCCAGTACTTC.